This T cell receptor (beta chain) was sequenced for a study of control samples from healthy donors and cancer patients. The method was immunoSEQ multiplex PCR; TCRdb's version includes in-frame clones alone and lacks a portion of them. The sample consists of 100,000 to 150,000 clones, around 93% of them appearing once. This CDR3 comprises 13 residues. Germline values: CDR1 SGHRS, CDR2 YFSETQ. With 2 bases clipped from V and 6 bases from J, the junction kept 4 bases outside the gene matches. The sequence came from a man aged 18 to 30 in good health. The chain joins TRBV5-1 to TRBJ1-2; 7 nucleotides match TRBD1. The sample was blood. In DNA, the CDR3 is TGCGCCAGCAGCTTTCCGCAGGGGGATGGCTACACCTTC. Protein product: CASSFPQGDGYTF.